This TCR beta chain came from a study of CD8 T cells in ankylosing spondylitis. Study results and caveats: Previously reported in reactive arthritis synovial fluid and blood were some of the motif variants. What appeared characteristic of ankylosing spondylitis blood was a TCR beta motif of about eight highly homologous variants.

The V end lost 4 bases, the J end lost 7 bases, and 15 bases lay between the germline ends. The CDR3 runs to 14 residues. Per the germline V gene, CDR1 is SGHRS and CDR2 is YFSETQ. Concerning this clonotype: Its target is not known.

Generation of TCR beta libraries employed quantitative 5'-RACE incorporating molecular barcodes. TCRdb ran MiXCR on the 5' RACE reads and lists one entry per CDR3 protein. Here the sample spans about 240,000 distinct CDR3 sequences, around 7.8% being singletons. This receptor was identified in a male donor with ankylosing spondylitis or in good health (not recorded which). This sequence joins TRBV5-1 and TRBJ2-1, with D possibly matching TRBD2 (7 bases). Sequenced sample: blood, either unsorted or a sorted T cell fraction (not recorded which). CDR3 residues: CASSGLGGGNEQFF. CDR3 in DNA: TGCGCCAGCAGCGGGTTAGGGGGAGGGAATGAGCAGTTCTTC.